This T cell receptor (beta chain) was captured by sequencing in a study of blood T cell repertoires in COVID-19. Study background: Samples of COVID-19 (acute and convalescent) were obtained from the United States, Italy and Spain.

Profiling relied on immunoSEQ multiplex PCR, and the TCRdb table lists in-frame clones only, not all of them. The table shows over 200,000 clones, with about 90% occurring only once. V gave up 2 bases and J gave up 11 bases; unmatched junction bases: 6. In germline, CDR1 is MNHNS, CDR2 SASEGT. There are 13 residues in the CDR3. V usage is TRBV6-1 and J usage is TRBJ1-3, with 7 bases that match TRBD1. This receptor was identified in a woman aged 55-70 years with acute or convalescent COVID-19. The sequenced sample consisted of peripheral blood. In DNA form, the CDR3 reads TGTGCCAGCAGTGAATTTCGGACAGGAGCCATATATTTT. Translating gives CASSEFRTGAIYF.